The next 13 T cell receptor beta chains were all read from a single sample in a study of cytomegalovirus exposure and HLA in healthy donors. Using immunoSEQ multiplex PCR, the repertoire was profiled, and TCRdb retains in-frame clones only, with some absent. The sample lists about 72,000 clones; 90% to 95% were seen once. Sequencing was done on a sample of PBMCs. The receptor set was obtained from a woman aged 18-29 years in good health and CMV-seronegative.

The rearrangement uses TRBV21-1 and TRBJ1-6; the table names TRBD1, a call not compared with the DNA. TRBV21-1 is annotated as a pseudogene. The CDR3 extends over 18 amino acids. The CDR3 DNA is TGTGCCAGCAGCAAAACGACAGGGGACAGCTCCTATAATTCACCCCTCCACTTT. Protein product: CASSKTTGDSSYNSPLHF.

The genes are TRBV5-1 and TRBJ1-5, with 7 bases aligning to TRBD1. Unmatched junction bases numbered 4, after V lost 4 bases and J lost 0 bases. CDR3 length: 15 residues. Germline CDR1 and CDR2: SGHRS and YFSETQ. CDR3 coding DNA: TGCGCCAGCAGCGAGGGACAGAGTAGCAATCAGCCCCAGCATTTT. It yields the protein CASSEGQSSNQPQHF.

The chain's CDR3 is CASSRTGYYGYTF. The CDR3 DNA reads TGTGCCAGCAGTAGGACAGGGTACTATGGCTACACCTTC. The genes are TRBV28 and TRBJ1-2; 8 bases line up with TRBD1. Germline V gene data show CDR1 as MDHEN and CDR2 as SYDVKM. V was pared by 5 bases and J by 3 bases, with 2 bases of the junction left unmatched. The length of the CDR3 is 13 residues.

The chain couples TRBV7-3 to TRBJ1-2; D gene uncertain. Germline-derived CDR1 and CDR2 are SGHTA and FQGTGA. This CDR3 spans 13 amino acids. V was trimmed by 1 base and J by 5 bases, leaving 8 bases between them. CDR3 in amino acids: CASSLNAGYGYTF. The CDR3 nucleotides are TGTGCCAGCAGCTTAAATGCGGGTTATGGCTACACCTTC.

The V call is TRBV6-1, the J call TRBJ2-1; a weak D match, TRBD2 (5 bases). The V gene lost 10 bases and the J gene lost 2 bases, with 15 bases spanning the gap. The CDR3 spans 14 residues. CDR1 is MNHNS and CDR2 is SASEGT in the germline V gene. CDR3 nucleotide sequence: TGTGCCACCTGGGCGGGCGGAACCTACAATGAGCAGTTCTTC. Residues: CATWAGGTYNEQFF.

This clone came up once. The CDR3 is CASSVGGGEYQPYISTDTQYF. The CDR3 DNA reads as TGTGCCAGCAGCGTAGGCGGGGGGGAATACCAACCCTACATTAGCACAGATACGCAGTATTTT. V usage is TRBV9 and J usage is TRBJ2-3, with 9 nucleotides matching TRBD2. The junction had 17 bases not matched to a gene; V was cut back by 0 bases and J by 0 bases. The CDR3 is made up of 21 amino acids. Germline CDR1 reads SGDLS; CDR2 reads YYNGEE.

Here the CDR3 DNA reads TGTGCCAGCCGACTAGCGGGGGGACCAGATACGCAGTATTTT. Residues: CASRLAGGPDTQYF. The chain links TRBV19 to TRBJ2-3; 13 nucleotides line up with TRBD2. The V gene's germline CDR1 is LNHDA and CDR2 SQIVND (reference sequence). There are 14 residues in the CDR3. J lost 4 bases, V lost 9 bases, and 4 bases had no gene match.

This chain links TRBV9 with TRBJ2-3; D unclear. The germline CDR1 and CDR2 sequences are SGDLS and YYNGEE. The CDR3 is 15 residues long. Deletions cut 0 bases from V and 4 bases from J, with 12 bases between. CDR3 coding DNA: TGTGCCAGCAGCGTAGCCCCGGGTAGTCCAGATACGCAGTATTTT. It encodes CASSVAPGSPDTQYF.

The chain couples TRBV9 to TRBJ2-1; possibly TRBD2 for D (7 bases). The CDR3 is 15 residues long. Trimming left V 5 bases short and J 1 base short, with 13 bases between. Looked up from germline, CDR1 is SGDLS and CDR2 is YYNGEE. CDR3 loop: CASSGGGRSYNEQFF. CDR3 in DNA: TGTGCCAGCAGTGGGGGGGGCAGGTCCTACAATGAGCAGTTCTTC. The variable domain in full, completed from reference TRBV9 and TRBJ2-1, reads DSGVTQTPKHLITATGQRVTLRCSPRSGDLSVYWYQQSLDQGLQFLIQYYNGEERAKGNILERFSAQQFPDLHSELNLSSLELGDSALYFCASSGGGRSYNEQFFGPGTRLTVL.

This chain joins TRBV6-5 and TRBJ1-5, with 8 nucleotides matching TRBD1. With 6 bases clipped from V and 2 bases from J, the junction kept 6 bases outside the gene matches. Germline lookup yields CDR1 MNHEY and CDR2 SVGAGI. CDR3 length: 15 residues. The CDR3 DNA reads TGTGCCAGCAGGGAGGACAGGGCGGGCAATCAGCCCCAGCATTTT. Translated, it gives CASREDRAGNQPQHF.

This sequence joins TRBV30 and TRBJ2-1; 9 positions match TRBD2. The CDR3 has 15 residues. Looked up from germline, CDR1 is GTSNPN and CDR2 is SVGIG (reference sequence). V dropped 3 bases and J dropped 6; count of bases not matched to a gene: 9. For the CDR3, the DNA is TGTGCCTGGAGCCTAGCGGGGAGCCTTGGCAATGAGCAGTTCTTC. The encoded protein is CAWSLAGSLGNEQFF.

V gene TRBV29-1 combines with J gene TRBJ2-7; TRBD1 aligns across 9 bases. This CDR3 contains 13 residues. Germline CDR1 SQVTM, CDR2 ANQGSEA. The junction had 9 bases not matched to a gene; V was cut back by 6 bases and J by 6 bases. The CDR3 DNA follows: TGCAGCGTCTCCGCCGGGACAGGGTTCGAGCAGTACTTC. Its translation: CSVSAGTGFEQYF.

The V gene is TRBV19, the J gene TRBJ1-2, with a tentative D call TRBD1 (5 bases). The V end was cut by 6 bases, the J end by 4 bases, with 9 bases between. This CDR3 is built from 12 residues. Per germline, CDR1 LNHDA and CDR2 SQIVND (reference sequence). CDR3 sequence: CASRTDFYGYTF. The CDR3 bases are TGTGCCAGTAGGACAGATTTCTATGGCTACACCTTC.